This T cell receptor (beta chain) was sequenced for a study of blood T cells in healthy people across ages. Findings and caveats of the study: There was a strong correlation between TCR beta diversity and naive T cell percentage. Fewer expanded clones and more diversity marked long-lived versus aged donors.

Next came a second PCR, run for about 6 to 11 cycles, which used a sample-barcoded 5' primer along with a J-beta primer mix. TCRdb independently ran MiXCR on the 5' RACE reads; one entry per CDR3 protein. Of over 600,000 distinct CDR3 sequences listed, 45% to 70% were seen once; the top ten hold roughly 25%. This clonotype was recorded only once. What it binds is unknown. The CDR3 extends over 14 amino acids. The germline CDR1 and CDR2 sequences are LGHDT and YNNKEL (reference sequence). The TCR comes from a man between 35 and 55 years old in good health. Sequenced material: blood. The J gene is TRBJ2-4, the V gene TRBV3-1; D gene unclear. The J call may be incorrect, as the DNA end agrees better with TRBJ2-7. CDR3 in amino acids: CASSQVRLGSEQYF. CDR3 nucleotide sequence: TGTGCCAGCAGCCAAGTACGACTGGGTAGCGAGCAGTACTTC.